These 20 T cell receptor beta chains were sequenced from one sample in a study of beta chain features in type 1 diabetes. Isolated RNA was reverse transcribed in full, so expressed TCRB transcripts were sequenced. The data were produced by immunoSEQ multiplex PCR, yet TCRdb's version contains in-frame clones alone and is incomplete. The sample carries some 350,000 clones, roughly 9.8% recorded once. General study points: Within each of all four CD4+ subsets, Type 1 diabetes patients had TCRB CDR3s that were moderately but significantly shorter.

What these receptors recognize is not known. The specimen sequenced was central memory CD4+ T cells from blood. Source of these receptors: a man aged 25-45 years with type 1 diabetes.

This clone appeared a few times. This chain joins TRBV30 and TRBJ2-2; D possibly corresponds to TRBD1 (5 bases). CDR1 and CDR2 (germline): GTSNPN, SVGIG (reference sequence). The V end lost 1 base, the J end lost 2 bases, and 8 bases lay between the germline ends. The CDR3 length is 14 residues. The CDR3 is CAWSGQINTGELFF. The CDR3 DNA reads as TGTGCCTGGAGTGGACAGATAAACACCGGGGAGCTGTTTTTT.

The chain carries TRBV7-6 and TRBJ2-3; TRBD2 agrees at 11 bases. The germline CDR1 and CDR2 sequences are SGHVS and FNYEAQ. The CDR3 runs 15 residues. With 6 bases clipped from V and 4 bases from J, the junction kept 6 bases outside the gene matches. CDR3 sequence (DNA): TGTGCCAGCAGTCATCTAGCGGGAGGCGCAGATACGCAGTATTTT. Translating it yields CASSHLAGGADTQYF.

The chain has TRBV6-5 and TRBJ1-1; 8 bases line up with TRBD1. V was clipped by 6 bases and J by 3 bases; unmatched bases: 6. Germline values: CDR1 MNHEY, CDR2 SVGAGI. The CDR3 length is 14 residues. This chain's CDR3 is CASRTGQGYTEAFF. As DNA, the CDR3 is TGTGCCAGCAGAACAGGACAGGGATACACTGAAGCTTTCTTT.

At least ten counts were recorded for this clone. The rearrangement links TRBV6-6 to TRBJ1-1, with 8 bases fitting TRBD1. Germline CDR1 MNHNY, CDR2 SVGAGI (reference sequence). This CDR3 has 14 residues. The J segment lost 0 bases and the V segment lost 5 bases, leaving 2 bases of the junction unmatched. The CDR3 reads CASSGQGLNTEAFF. The CDR3 nucleotides are TGTGCCAGCAGTGGACAGGGACTGAACACTGAAGCTTTCTTT.

V and J are TRBV9 and TRBJ2-7; possible D gene TRBD2, 5 bases. The CDR3 totals 13 residues. The germline gives CDR1 SGDLS, CDR2 YYNGEE. Trimming left V 1 base short and J 5 bases short, with 10 bases between. The CDR3 sequence is CASSVPGVNEQYF. In DNA, the CDR3 is TGTGCCAGCAGCGTACCCGGGGTAAACGAGCAGTACTTC.

The chain has TRBV5-1 and TRBJ1-2; D gene uncertain. Germline V lookup: CDR1 SGHRS, CDR2 YFSETQ. The CDR3 is 15 residues long. Trimming removed 0 bases at V and 2 bases at J, with 11 bases between. CDR3 nucleotides: TGCGCCAGCAGCTTGGGTGTAGGGCTGAACTATGGCTACACCTTC. Its translation is CASSLGVGLNYGYTF.

This clone was counted a few times. This chain links TRBV19 with TRBJ1-5; D is possibly TRBD1 (5 bases). CDR1 and CDR2 from the germline V gene are LNHDA and SQIVND (reference sequence). The CDR3 consists of 12 residues. The V and J ends lost 7 bases and 5 bases respectively, with 9 bases between them. The CDR3 is CASKSRDQPQHF. For the CDR3, the DNA is TGTGCCAGTAAATCCAGGGATCAGCCCCAGCATTTT.

This clone has a handful of counts. As DNA, the CDR3 is TGCGCCAGCAGAAACAGGGGGGCGAACACTGAAGCTTTCTTT. As protein: CASRNRGANTEAFF. The chain recombines TRBV10-2 with TRBJ1-1; TRBD1 matches 8 bases. With V trimmed by 6 bases and J by 1 base, 4 bases remained unmatched. Germline V lookup: CDR1 WSHSY, CDR2 SAAADI. The CDR3 has 14 amino acids.

The chain carries TRBV29-1 and TRBJ1-2, with D perhaps matching TRBD1 (5 bases). Germline V gives CDR1 SQVTM, CDR2 ANQGSEA. Trimming took off 7 bases at V and 3 bases at J, with 18 bases between the two ends. The CDR3 is made up of 14 amino acids. CDR3 DNA: TGCAGCGCCAAGTGGCAGGGCGGAGACTATGGCTACACCTTC. Its protein is CSAKWQGGDYGYTF.

This clone has a handful of counts. This sequence joins TRBV27 and TRBJ2-2; TRBD2 aligns across 7 bases. The CDR3 is made up of 17 amino acids. The V gene's germline CDR1 is MNHEY and CDR2 SMNVEV (reference sequence). V shed 2 bases, J shed 1 base, and the junction held 7 bases outside the gene matches. The chain's CDR3 is CASSLRTRGWNTGELFF. The DNA of the CDR3 is TGTGCCAGCAGTTTACGGACTAGGGGCTGGAACACCGGGGAGCTGTTTTTT.

This clone appeared many times. This sequence joins TRBV10-3 and TRBJ2-7, with 9 bases aligning to TRBD2. This CDR3 spans 15 amino acids. V shed 7 bases, J shed 5 bases, and the junction held 12 bases outside the gene matches. Germline V gene data show CDR1 as ENHRY and CDR2 as SYGVKD. This CDR3 is CAITKGLAEIHEQYF. CDR3 DNA sequence: TGTGCCATCACCAAGGGACTAGCTGAGATCCACGAGCAGTACTTC.

This clone was observed a handful of times. The chain uses TRBV14 and TRBJ2-2, with TRBD2 as a possible D gene (6 bases). V was pared by 4 bases and J by 3 bases, with 12 bases between. The CDR3 length is 15 residues. CDR1 is SGHDN and CDR2 is FVKESK in the germline V gene. CDR3 region: CASSPVAVYTGELFF. CDR3 nucleotide sequence: TGTGCCAGCAGCCCCGTAGCGGTATACACCGGGGAGCTGTTTTTT.

Notes on this clone: Germline and junction disagree at one end, which may indicate a read error. This sample includes further DNA sequences coding for the same CDR3. This chain joins TRBV5-4 and TRBJ2-5; D is ambiguous. This CDR3 is 15 amino acids long. Germline lookup yields CDR1 SGHNT and CDR2 YYREEE (reference sequence). The CDR3 DNA reads TGCGCCAGCAGCCAAGAGTTGGCTACCCAAGAGACCCAGTACTTC. Protein: CASSQELATQETQYF.

The chain employs TRBV27 and TRBJ2-1; no clear D. The V end lost 6 bases, the J end lost 5 bases, and 11 bases lay between the germline ends. Germline V gene sequence: CDR1 MNHEY, CDR2 SMNVEV (reference sequence). This CDR3 has 13 residues. The CDR3 nucleotides are TGTGCCAGCAGCCCCCAGCGTAACAATGAGCAGTTCTTC. It specifies CASSPQRNNEQFF.

The CDR3 nucleotides are TGTGCCAGCAGCCTAAGCTCGGCTAGCGGCACTAGCACAGATACGCAGTATTTT. It specifies CASSLSSASGTSTDTQYF. The chain joins TRBV7-2 to TRBJ2-3; 7 nucleotides match TRBD2. Unmatched junction bases numbered 14, after V lost 5 bases and J lost 0 bases. This CDR3 spans 18 amino acids. Looked up from germline, CDR1 is SGHTA and CDR2 is FQGNSA.

V is TRBV28 and J is TRBJ1-3; D possibly corresponds to TRBD1 (5 bases). V lost 7 bases and J lost 7, with 14 bases in between. The CDR3 runs to 13 residues. Looked up from germline, CDR1 is MDHEN and CDR2 is SYDVKM. Here the CDR3 reads CASIQGRANTIYF. CDR3 in DNA: TGTGCCAGCATTCAGGGAAGGGCTAACACCATATATTTT.

CDR3: CASRTDRGFDYGYTF. In nucleotides, the CDR3 is TGTGCCAGCAGGACGGACAGGGGATTTGACTATGGCTACACCTTC. J is TRBJ1-2 and V is TRBV27; TRBD1 aligns across 9 bases. The J segment lost 3 bases and the V segment lost 6 bases, leaving 8 bases of the junction unmatched. The germline V gene has CDR1 MNHEY and CDR2 SMNVEV (reference sequence). This CDR3 spans 15 amino acids.

The table lists this clone with a few counts. The V and J genes are TRBV15 and TRBJ2-5; tentatively, D is TRBD2 (6 bases). From germline, CDR1 is LNHNV and CDR2 YYDKDF (reference sequence). Trimming shortened V by 0 bases and J by 7 bases, and 15 bases separated the two germline ends. CDR3 length equals 15 residues. The CDR3 sequence is CATSRDQRAGGTQYF. CDR3 DNA sequence: TGTGCCACCAGCAGAGATCAGCGGGCCGGGGGGACCCAGTACTTC. Filled out from reference TRBV15 and TRBJ2-5, the complete variable domain reads DAMVIQNPRYQVTQFGKPVTLSCSQTLNHNVMYWYQQKSSQAPKLLFHYYDKDFNNEADTPDNFQSRRPNTSFCFLDIRSPGLGDTAMYLCATSRDQRAGGTQYFGPGTRLLVL.

The sample holds a few counts of this clone. The chain uses TRBV5-1 and TRBJ2-3; TRBD1 agrees at 9 bases. The junction had 10 bases not matched to a gene; V was cut back by 4 bases and J by 4 bases. The CDR3 is 16 amino acids. Germline V lookup: CDR1 SGHRS, CDR2 YFSETQ. The CDR3 nucleotides read TGCGCCAGCAGCCTGGCCGAACAGGGGGCCCCAGATACGCAGTATTTT. Its translation: CASSLAEQGAPDTQYF. The full variable domain, in which reference TRBV5-1 and TRBJ2-3 provide the parts outside the CDR3, is KAGVTQTPRYLIKTRGQQVTLSCSPISGHRSVSWYQQTPGQGLQFLFEYFSETQRNKGNFPGRFSGRQFSNSRSEMNVSTLELGDSALYLCASSLAEQGAPDTQYFGPGTRLTVL.

The chain is built from TRBV28 and TRBJ1-5; D remains unclear. Trimming took 5 bases from V and 4 from J, leaving 9 bases between them. Germline V gene lookup returns CDR1 MDHEN and CDR2 SYDVKM. The CDR3 is made up of 13 amino acids. This chain's CDR3 is CASSDYKNQPQHF. Written as DNA, the CDR3 is TGTGCCAGCAGTGACTATAAGAATCAGCCCCAGCATTTT.